At least ten counts were recorded for the clone carrying this T cell receptor beta chain. The antigen is unknown. Germline CDR1 SGHVS, CDR2 FQNEAQ. The V end was cut by 5 bases, the J end by 5 bases, with 13 bases between. This CDR3 region has 14 residues. What was amplified from RNA transcripts were TCR beta CDR3 regions. The HTBI set primed first-round TCR CDR3 RT-PCR. TCRdb processed the multiplex PCR reads anew with MiXCR; each CDR3 protein has one entry. The data contain roughly 380,000 distinct CDR3 sequences, about 13% of them singletons. An absence of ophthalmopathy progression within 18 months meant stable Graves' hyperthyroidism. In patients aged 18 to 65, hyperthyroidism was newly diagnosed, with duration under 2 months. Using more than 8 ml of fresh peripheral blood, PBMCs were prepared. The data stem from a study of T cells in Graves' hyperthyroidism and ophthalmopathy. Findings of the study overall: With a median lead of roughly 6.2 months before onset, the model predicted ophthalmopathy.

The rearrangement uses TRBV7-8 and TRBJ1-5; perhaps TRBD1 as D (6 bases). The receptor's source is a woman under 30 with Graves' hyperthyroidism. The sample comprised blood. This CDR3 reads CASSPQGFYQPQHF. CDR3 DNA sequence: TGTGCCAGCAGCCCACAGGGCTTTTATCAGCCCCAGCATTTT.